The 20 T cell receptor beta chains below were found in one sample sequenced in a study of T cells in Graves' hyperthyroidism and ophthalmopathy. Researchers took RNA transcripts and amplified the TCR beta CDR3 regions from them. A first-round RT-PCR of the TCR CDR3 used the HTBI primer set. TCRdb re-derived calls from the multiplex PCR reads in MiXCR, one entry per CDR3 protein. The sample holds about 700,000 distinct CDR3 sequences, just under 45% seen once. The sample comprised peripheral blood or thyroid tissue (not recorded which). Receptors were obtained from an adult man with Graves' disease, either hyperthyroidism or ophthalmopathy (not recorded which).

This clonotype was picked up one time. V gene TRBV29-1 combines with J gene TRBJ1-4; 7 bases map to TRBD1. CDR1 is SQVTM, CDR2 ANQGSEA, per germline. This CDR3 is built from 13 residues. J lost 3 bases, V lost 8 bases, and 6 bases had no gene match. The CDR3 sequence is CSLAGGANEKLFF. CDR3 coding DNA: TGCAGCTTAGCAGGGGGGGCTAATGAAAAACTGTTTTTT.

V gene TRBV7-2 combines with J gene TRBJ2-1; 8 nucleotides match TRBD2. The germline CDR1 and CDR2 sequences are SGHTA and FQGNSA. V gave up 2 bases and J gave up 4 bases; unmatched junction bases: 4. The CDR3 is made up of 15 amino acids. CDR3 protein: CASSLQAGEYNEQFF. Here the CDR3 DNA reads TGTGCCAGCAGCTTACAAGCGGGGGAGTACAATGAGCAGTTCTTC.

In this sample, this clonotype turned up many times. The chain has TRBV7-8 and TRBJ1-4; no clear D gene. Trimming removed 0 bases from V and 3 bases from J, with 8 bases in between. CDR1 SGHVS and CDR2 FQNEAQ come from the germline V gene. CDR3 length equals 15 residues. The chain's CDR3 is CASSLAQMSNEKLFF. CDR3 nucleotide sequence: TGTGCCAGCAGCTTAGCGCAGATGTCTAATGAAAAACTGTTTTTT. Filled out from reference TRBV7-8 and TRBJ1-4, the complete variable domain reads GAGVSQSPRYKVAKRGQDVALRCDPISGHVSLFWYQQALGQGPEFLTYFQNEAQLDKSGLPSDRFFAERPEGSVSTLKIQRTQQEDSAVYLCASSLAQMSNEKLFFGSGTQLSVL.

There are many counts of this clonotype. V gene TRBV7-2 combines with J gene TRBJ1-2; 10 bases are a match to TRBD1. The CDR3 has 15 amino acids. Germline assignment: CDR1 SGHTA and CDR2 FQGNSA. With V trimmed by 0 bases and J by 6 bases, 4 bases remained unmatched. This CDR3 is CASSLAGTGVDGYTF. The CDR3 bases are TGTGCCAGCAGCTTAGCGGGGACAGGGGTAGATGGCTACACCTTC.

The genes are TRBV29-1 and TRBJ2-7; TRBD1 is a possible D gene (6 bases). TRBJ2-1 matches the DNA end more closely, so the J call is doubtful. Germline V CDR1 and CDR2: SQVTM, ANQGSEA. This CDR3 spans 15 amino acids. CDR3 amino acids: CSVEDRLTSYNEQFF. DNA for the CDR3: TGCAGCGTTGAGGACAGACTGACCTCCTACAATGAGCAGTTCTTC.

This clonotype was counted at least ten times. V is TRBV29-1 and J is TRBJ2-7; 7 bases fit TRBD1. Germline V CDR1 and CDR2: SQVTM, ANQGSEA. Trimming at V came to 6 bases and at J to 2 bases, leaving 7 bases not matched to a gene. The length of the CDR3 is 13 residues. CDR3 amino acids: CSVDRQGTYEQYF. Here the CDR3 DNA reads TGCAGCGTCGACCGACAGGGTACCTACGAGCAGTACTTC.

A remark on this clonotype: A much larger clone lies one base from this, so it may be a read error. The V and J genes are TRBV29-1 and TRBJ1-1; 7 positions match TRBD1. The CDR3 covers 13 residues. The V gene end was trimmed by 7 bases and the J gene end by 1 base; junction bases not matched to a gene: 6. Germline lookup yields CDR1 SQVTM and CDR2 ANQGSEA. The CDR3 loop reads CSGSGTANTEAFF. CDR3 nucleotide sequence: TGCAGCGGATCCGGGACAGCGAACACTGAAGCTTTCTTT.

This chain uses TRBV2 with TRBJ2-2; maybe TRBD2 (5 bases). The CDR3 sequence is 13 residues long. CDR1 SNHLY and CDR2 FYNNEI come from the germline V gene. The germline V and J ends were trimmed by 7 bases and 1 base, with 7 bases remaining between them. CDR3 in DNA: TGTGCCAGCACACGGGGGAACACCGGGGAGCTGTTTTTT. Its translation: CASTRGNTGELFF. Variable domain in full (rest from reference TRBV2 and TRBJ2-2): EPEVTQTPSHQVTQMGQEVILRCVPISNHLYFYWYRQILGQKVEFLVSFYNNEISEKSEIFDDQFSVERPDGSNFTLKIRSTKLEDSAMYFCASTRGNTGELFFGEGSRLTVL.

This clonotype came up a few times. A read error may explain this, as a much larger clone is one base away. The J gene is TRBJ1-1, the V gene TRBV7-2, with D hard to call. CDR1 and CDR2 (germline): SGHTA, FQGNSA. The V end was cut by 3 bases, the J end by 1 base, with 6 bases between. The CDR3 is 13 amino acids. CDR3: CASSLATNTEAFF. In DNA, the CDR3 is TGTGCCAGCAGCTTGGCGACGAACACTGAAGCTTTCTTT. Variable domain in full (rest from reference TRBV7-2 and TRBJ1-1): GAGVSQSPSNKVTEKGKDVELRCDPISGHTALYWYRQSLGQGLEFLIYFQGNSAPDKSGLPSDRFSAERTGGSVSTLTIQRTQQEDSAVYLCASSLATNTEAFFGQGTRLTVV.

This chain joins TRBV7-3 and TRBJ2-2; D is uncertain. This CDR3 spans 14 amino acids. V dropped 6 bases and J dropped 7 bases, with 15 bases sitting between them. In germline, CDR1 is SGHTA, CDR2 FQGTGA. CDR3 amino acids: CASSPYPIGGELFF. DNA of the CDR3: TGTGCCAGCAGTCCCTACCCTATAGGCGGGGAGCTGTTTTTT.

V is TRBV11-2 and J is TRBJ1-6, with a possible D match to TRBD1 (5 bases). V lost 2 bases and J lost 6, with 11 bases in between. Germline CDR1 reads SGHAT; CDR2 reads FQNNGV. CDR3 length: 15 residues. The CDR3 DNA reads TGTGCCAGCAGCTTATCCAGGGCCCCTAATTCACCCCTCCACTTT. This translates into CASSLSRAPNSPLHF.

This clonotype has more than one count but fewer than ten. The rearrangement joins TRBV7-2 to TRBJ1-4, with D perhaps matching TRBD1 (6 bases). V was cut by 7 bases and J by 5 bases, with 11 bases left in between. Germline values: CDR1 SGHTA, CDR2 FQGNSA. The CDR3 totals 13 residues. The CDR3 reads CASTVDRNEKLFF. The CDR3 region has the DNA TGTGCCAGCACCGTCGACAGGAATGAAAAACTGTTTTTT.

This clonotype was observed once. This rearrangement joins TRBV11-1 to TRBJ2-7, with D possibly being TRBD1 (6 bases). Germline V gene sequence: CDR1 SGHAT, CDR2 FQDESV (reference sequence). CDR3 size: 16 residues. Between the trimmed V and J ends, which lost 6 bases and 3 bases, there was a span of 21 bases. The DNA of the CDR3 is TGTGCCAGCAGTAAAGAGACAGGTGCCTTCTTCTACGAGCAGTACTTC. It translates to CASSKETGAFFYEQYF.

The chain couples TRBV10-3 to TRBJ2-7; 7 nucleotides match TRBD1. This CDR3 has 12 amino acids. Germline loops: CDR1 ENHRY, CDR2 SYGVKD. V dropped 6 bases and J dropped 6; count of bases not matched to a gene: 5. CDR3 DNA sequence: TGTGCCATCAGACAACAGGGGCGCGAGCAGTACTTC. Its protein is CAIRQQGREQYF.

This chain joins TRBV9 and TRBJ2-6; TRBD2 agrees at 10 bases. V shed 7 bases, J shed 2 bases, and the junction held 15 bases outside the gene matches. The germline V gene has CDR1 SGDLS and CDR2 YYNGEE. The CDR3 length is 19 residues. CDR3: CASSPRGLAGDAGANVLTF. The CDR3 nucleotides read TGTGCCAGCTCACCCCGCGGGCTAGCGGGAGACGCTGGGGCCAACGTCCTGACTTTC.

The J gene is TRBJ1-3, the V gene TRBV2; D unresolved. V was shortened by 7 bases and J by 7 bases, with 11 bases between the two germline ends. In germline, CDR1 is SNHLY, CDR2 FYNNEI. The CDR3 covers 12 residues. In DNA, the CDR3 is TGTGCCAGCACGCAGGAGATGAACACCATATATTTT. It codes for CASTQEMNTIYF.

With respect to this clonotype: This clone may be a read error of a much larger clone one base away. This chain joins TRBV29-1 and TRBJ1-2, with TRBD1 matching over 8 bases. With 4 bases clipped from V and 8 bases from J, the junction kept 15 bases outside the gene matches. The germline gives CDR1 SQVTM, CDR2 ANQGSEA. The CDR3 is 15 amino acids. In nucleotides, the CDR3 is TGCAGCGTTGGGCGGGACAGGACATCCTTGGTGGGCTACACCTTC. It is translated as CSVGRDRTSLVGYTF. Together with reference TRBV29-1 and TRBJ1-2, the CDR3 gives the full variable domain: SAVISQKPSRDICQRGTSLTIQCQVDSQVTMMFWYRQQPGQSLTLIATANQGSEATYESGFVIDKFPISRPNLTFSTLTVSNMSPEDSSIYLCSVGRDRTSLVGYTFGSGTRLTVV.

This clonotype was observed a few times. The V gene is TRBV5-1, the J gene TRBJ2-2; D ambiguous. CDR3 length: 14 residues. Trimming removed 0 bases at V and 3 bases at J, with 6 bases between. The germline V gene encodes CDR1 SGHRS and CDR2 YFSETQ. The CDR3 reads CASSLALDTGELFF. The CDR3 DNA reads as TGCGCCAGCAGCTTGGCCTTGGACACCGGGGAGCTGTTTTTT.

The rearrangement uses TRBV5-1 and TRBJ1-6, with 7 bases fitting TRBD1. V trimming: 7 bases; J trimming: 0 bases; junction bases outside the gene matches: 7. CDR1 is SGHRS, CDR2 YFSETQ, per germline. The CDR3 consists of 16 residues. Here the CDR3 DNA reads TGCGCCAGCCGAGGGACAGAGAGCTCCTATAATTCACCCCTCCACTTT. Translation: CASRGTESSYNSPLHF.

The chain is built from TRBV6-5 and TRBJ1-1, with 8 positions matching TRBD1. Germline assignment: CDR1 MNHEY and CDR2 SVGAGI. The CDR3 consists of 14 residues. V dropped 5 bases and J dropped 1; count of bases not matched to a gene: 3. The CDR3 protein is CASSTTGGNTEAFF. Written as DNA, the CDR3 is TGTGCCAGCAGTACTACAGGGGGGAACACTGAAGCTTTCTTT.